The rows below give T cell receptor beta chains drawn from one sample of a study of Ad26.COV2.S vaccination and SARS-CoV-2 variants. Data came from immunoSEQ multiplex PCR; TCRdb stores just in-frame clones and leaves some out. The sample consists of roughly 450,000 clones, 90% of them appearing once. The sample here was peripheral blood, taken in a trial of Ad26.COV2.S vaccine versus placebo. The receptors were sampled from a person aged 18 to 65 who received the Ad26.COV2.S COVID-19 vaccine or a placebo. Both conserved end residues are part of each CDR3. A D gene is named only where the DNA matches it firmly. Clone size is given for some rows only: seen once, a few or many times, or a class if the clone is expanded.

abundance	d_gene	v_gene	len	j_gene	CDR3aa	CDR3nt
.	TRBD1	TRBV30	15	TRBJ1-5	CAWTQGTGGNQPQHF	TGTGCCTGGACCCAGGGGACAGGGGGTAATCAGCCCCAGCATTTT
.	.	TRBV27	12	TRBJ2-5	CASSSHQETQYF	TGTGCCAGCAGTTCCCACCAAGAGACCCAGTACTTC
.	TRBD1	TRBV14	14	TRBJ2-7	CASSPLDRGYEQYF	TGTGCCAGCAGCCCCTTGGACAGGGGCTACGAGCAGTACTTC
.	.	TRBV15	16	TRBJ2-6	CATSRYRVLGANVLTF	TGTGCCACCAGCAGATACAGGGTGCTTGGGGCCAACGTCCTGACTTTC
.	TRBD2	TRBV9	19	TRBJ2-3	CASSAGTSGRAIGTDTQYF	TGTGCCAGCAGCGCAGGGACTAGCGGGAGGGCCATTGGCACAGATACGCAGTATTTT
.	.	TRBV27	21	TRBJ2-6	CASSVYSPIGIWRSGANVLTF	TGTGCCAGCAGCGTTTATTCTCCGATCGGCATATGGCGCTCTGGGGCCAACGTCCTGACTTTC
.	.	TRBV5-1	13	TRBJ2-5	CASSLYTEETQYF	TGCGCCAGCAGCTTGTATACTGAAGAGACCCAGTACTTC
.	.	TRBV7-9	17	TRBJ2-7	CASSYKDRDSSSYEQYF	TGTGCCAGCAGCTATAAGGACCGGGACTCCAGCTCCTACGAGCAGTACTTC
.	TRBD2	TRBV3-1/TRBV3-2	17	TRBJ2-1	CASSQGSGRGGYNEQFF	TGTGCCAGCAGCCAAGGCAGCGGGAGAGGGGGGTACAATGAGCAGTTCTTC
.	.	TRBV5-4	15	TRBJ2-3	CASSPAGVGTDTQYF	TGTGCCAGCAGCCCCGCCGGGGTAGGCACAGATACGCAGTATTTT
.	TRBD2	TRBV7-9	15	TRBJ2-1	CASSLPTSGSDEQFF	TGTGCCAGCAGCTTACCGACTAGCGGGAGCGATGAGCAGTTCTTC
.	.	TRBV5-1	15	TRBJ2-3	CASSDRHPGTDTQYF	TGCGCCAGCAGCGACAGGCACCCCGGCACAGATACGCAGTATTTT
.	TRBD1	TRBV19	15	TRBJ1-1	CASSLGQGVGTEAFF	TGTGCCAGTAGTCTGGGACAGGGGGTCGGCACTGAAGCTTTCTTT
.	.	TRBV19	14	TRBJ1-5	CASTNGGKGQPQHF	TGTGCCAGTACCAATGGAGGGAAAGGTCAGCCCCAGCATTTT
.	TRBD2	TRBV2	14	TRBJ2-2	CASHPSGRSGELFF	TGTGCCAGTCATCCTAGCGGGAGGTCCGGGGAGCTGTTTTTT
.	TRBD2	TRBV6-5	14	TRBJ2-7	CAGGADRSSYEQYF	TGTGCGGGAGGGGCCGACCGGAGCTCCTACGAGCAGTACTTC
.	.	TRBV19	14	TRBJ2-7	CASSIYDRTYEQYF	TGTGCCAGTAGTATATATGACCGAACCTACGAGCAGTACTTC
.	TRBD2	TRBV6-1	16	TRBJ2-5	CASSEGMVAGVETQYF	TGTGCCAGCAGTGAAGGAATGGTAGCGGGAGTGGAGACCCAGTACTTC
.	.	TRBV12-2	18	TRBJ2-3	CASRRLSENPDTQYTQYF	TGTGCAAGTCGCCGCCTTTCGGAGAATCCAGATACACAATATACGCAGTATTTT
.	TRBD1	TRBV2	13	TRBJ1-2	CASSEGTGGGYTF	TGTGCCAGCAGTGAGGGGACAGGGGGTGGCTACACCTTC
.	.	TRBV7-9	13	TRBJ1-4	CASSDATNEKLFF	TGTGCCAGCAGCGATGCAACTAATGAAAAACTGTTTTTT
.	TRBD2	TRBV30	15	TRBJ2-7	CAWSNGASGSYEQYF	TGTGCCTGGAGTAACGGGGCTAGCGGGAGTTACGAGCAGTACTTC
.	.	TRBV2	15	TRBJ2-2	CASSDLGLNTGELFF	TGTGCCAGCAGTGATTTGGGGCTCAACACCGGGGAGCTGTTTTTT
.	.	TRBV29-1	14	TRBJ2-2	CSVMINANTGELFF	TGCAGCGTCATGATCAACGCGAACACCGGGGAGCTGTTTTTT
.	TRBD2	TRBV5-6	16	TRBJ2-3	CASSLVLADRTDTQYF	TGTGCCAGCAGCTTGGTGCTAGCGGATCGCACAGATACGCAGTATTTT
few	TRBD2	TRBV5-1	16	TRBJ2-7	CASSLGVRLAGDEQYF	TGCGCCAGCAGCTTGGGTGTTAGGCTAGCGGGAGACGAGCAGTACTTC
.	.	TRBV5-1	16	TRBJ2-1	CASSTQAVSSYNEQFF	TGCGCCAGCAGCACCCAAGCGGTAAGCTCCTACAATGAGCAGTTCTTC
few	.	TRBV5-5	14	TRBJ2-5	CASTGGADQETQYF	TGTGCCAGCACCGGAGGGGCAGATCAAGAGACCCAGTACTTC
.	.	TRBV19	18	TRBJ2-7	CASSNGPGGGSTLYEQYF	TGTGCCAGTAGTAATGGCCCTGGTGGAGGAAGCACCCTTTACGAGCAGTACTTC
once	.	TRBV6-5	13	TRBJ2-2	CASKRANPGELFF	TGTGCCAGCAAGAGGGCCAATCCCGGGGAGCTGTTTTTT
.	TRBD2	TRBV10-2	15	TRBJ2-1	CASSEGRESYNEQFF	TGCGCCAGCAGTGAGGGGCGGGAGAGTTACAATGAGCAGTTCTTC
.	TRBD2	TRBV28	17	TRBJ2-3	CASSLWRLAGGVDTQYF	TGTGCCAGCAGTTTATGGCGCTTGGCGGGAGGCGTAGATACGCAGTATTTT
.	.	TRBV29-1	13	TRBJ2-4	CSVEGEREDIQYF	TGCAGCGTTGAAGGAGAAAGGGAGGACATTCAGTACTTC
.	.	TRBV19	14	TRBJ2-2	CASTYLLNTGELFF	TGTGCCAGTACTTACCTTCTTAACACCGGGGAGCTGTTTTTT
.	.	TRBV19	12	TRBJ1-1	CASSRAGTEAFF	TGTGCCAGTAGTAGGGCGGGGACTGAAGCTTTCTTT